The sequence of this TCR beta chain was determined in a study of blood T cell repertoires in COVID-19. Study-wide context: Samples taken during acute and convalescent COVID-19 were collected in the United States, Italy and Spain. T cells, B-cell-depleted T cells, or PBMCs supplied cDNA or gDNA.

There are 12 residues in the CDR3. Trimming took off 6 bases at V and 7 bases at J, with 12 bases between the two ends. The germline V gene has CDR1 MGHDK and CDR2 SYGVNS. Authors' methods: Estimates of nucleated cell counts were drawn from the amplification of reference gene primers. Profiling relied on immunoSEQ multiplex PCR, and the TCRdb table lists in-frame clones only, not all of them. The V and J calls and the clone size are those of that table, but D and trimming were determined from the DNA. The sample carries tens of thousands of clones, 86% recorded once. Material: peripheral blood. The V and J genes are TRBV25-1 and TRBJ1-2; TRBD1 might be the D (5 bases). This sequence was found in a middle-aged man with active or convalescent COVID-19. The CDR3 nucleotides read TGTGCCAGCAGGGAAGGGGCTGGTGGCTACACCTTC. Translation gives CASREGAGGYTF.